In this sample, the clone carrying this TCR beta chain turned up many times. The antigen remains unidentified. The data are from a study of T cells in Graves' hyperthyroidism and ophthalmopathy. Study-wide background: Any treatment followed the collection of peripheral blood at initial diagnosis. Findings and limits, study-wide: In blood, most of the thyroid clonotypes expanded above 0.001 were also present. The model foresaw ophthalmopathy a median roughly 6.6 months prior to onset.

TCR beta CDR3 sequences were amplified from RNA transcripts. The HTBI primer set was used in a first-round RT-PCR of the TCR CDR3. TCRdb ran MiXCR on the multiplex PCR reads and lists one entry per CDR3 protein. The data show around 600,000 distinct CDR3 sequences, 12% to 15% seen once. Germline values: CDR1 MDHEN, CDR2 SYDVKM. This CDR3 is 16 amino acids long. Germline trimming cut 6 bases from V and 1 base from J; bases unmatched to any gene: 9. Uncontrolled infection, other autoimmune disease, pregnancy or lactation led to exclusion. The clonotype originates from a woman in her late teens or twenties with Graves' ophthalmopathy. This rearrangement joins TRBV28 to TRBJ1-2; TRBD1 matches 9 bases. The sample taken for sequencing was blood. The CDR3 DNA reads TGTGCCAGCAGCGCATACACAGGGGGCCTTAACTATGGCTACACCTTC. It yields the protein CASSAYTGGLNYGYTF.